The source of this TCR beta chain is a study of blood T cell repertoires in COVID-19. TCRdb keeps only in-frame clones here, not all; method: immunoSEQ multiplex PCR. The sample has 120,000 to 150,000 clones, 70% to 90% seen once. Sample: peripheral blood. This TCR came from a woman older than 75 with acute or convalescent COVID-19.

The CDR3 sequence: CASSLDSGGAGETQYF. The CDR3 region has the DNA TGTGCCAGCAGCCTTGATAGCGGGGGGGCCGGAGAGACCCAGTACTTC. This chain connects TRBV7-2 to TRBJ2-5, with 11 bases matching TRBD2. The junction had 9 bases not matched to a gene; V was cut back by 5 bases and J by 4 bases. From germline, CDR1 is SGHTA and CDR2 FQGNSA. The CDR3 has 16 residues.